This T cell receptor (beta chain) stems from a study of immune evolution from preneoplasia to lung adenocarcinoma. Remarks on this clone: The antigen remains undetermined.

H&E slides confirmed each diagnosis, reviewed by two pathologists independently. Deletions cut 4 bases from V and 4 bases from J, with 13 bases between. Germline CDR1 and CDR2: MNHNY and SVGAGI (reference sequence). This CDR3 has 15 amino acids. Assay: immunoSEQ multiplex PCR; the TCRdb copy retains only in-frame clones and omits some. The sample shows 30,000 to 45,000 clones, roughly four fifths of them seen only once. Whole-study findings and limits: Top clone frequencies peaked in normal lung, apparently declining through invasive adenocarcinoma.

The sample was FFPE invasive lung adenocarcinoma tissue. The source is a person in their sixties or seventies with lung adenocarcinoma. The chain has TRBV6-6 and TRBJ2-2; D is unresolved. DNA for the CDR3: TGTGCCAGCAGTTTCCTAGTGCGAATCACCGGGGAGCTGTTTTTT. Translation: CASSFLVRITGELFF.